A single sample is the source of the 15 T cell receptor beta chains below, sequenced in a study of T-cell memory formation after mild COVID-19. TCRdb re-analysed the 5' RACE reads in MiXCR, keeping a single row per CDR3 protein. The sample lists approximately 210,000 distinct CDR3 sequences; 27% were seen once. Sequenced sample: PBMCs or a T cell subset sorted from them (not recorded which). These receptors all stem from an adult woman who had mild COVID-19 (a few samples of this study predate the infection). Cell type and time point are not known.

The rearrangement links TRBV15 to TRBJ1-1; no reliable D call. Deletions cut 6 bases from V and 1 base from J, with 12 bases between. Germline V lookup: CDR1 LNHNV, CDR2 YYDKDF (reference sequence). This CDR3 has 14 residues. The CDR3, as DNA: TGTGCCACCAGTCCGAGTACGTGGAACACTGAAGCTTTCTTT. Its translation is CATSPSTWNTEAFF.

This clonotype came up a few times. The chain recombines TRBV7-9 with TRBJ1-1; perhaps TRBD1 as D (6 bases). The germline V gene has CDR1 SEHNR and CDR2 FQNEAQ (reference sequence). V dropped 1 base and J dropped 8 bases, with 11 bases sitting between them. CDR3 size: 13 residues. This CDR3 reads CASSLEGGQEAFF. The CDR3 DNA sequence: TGTGCCAGCAGCTTAGAAGGGGGACAAGAAGCTTTCTTT.

This clonotype was observed a few times. This sequence joins TRBV19 and TRBJ1-5, with 8 bases that match TRBD1. This CDR3 is 16 amino acids long. CDR1 LNHDA and CDR2 SQIVND come from the germline V gene (reference sequence). The J segment lost 4 bases and the V segment lost 5 bases, leaving 10 bases of the junction unmatched. CDR3 amino acids: CASSVYQGASNQPQHF. CDR3 in DNA: TGTGCCAGTAGTGTATATCAGGGGGCGAGTAATCAGCCCCAGCATTTT. Complete variable domain (other parts from reference TRBV19 and TRBJ1-5): DGGITQSPKYLFRKEGQNVTLSCEQNLNHDAMYWYRQDPGQGLRLIYYSQIVNDFQKGDIAEGYSVSREKKESFPLTVTSAQKNPTAFYLCASSVYQGASNQPQHFGDGTRLSIL.

This sequence joins TRBV7-8 and TRBJ1-2, with D possibly matching TRBD1 (6 bases). V lost 5 bases and J 8 bases, leaving 15 bases between the germline ends. Germline V lookup: CDR1 SGHVS, CDR2 FQNEAQ. The CDR3 has 13 residues. The DNA of the CDR3 is TGTGCCAGCAGCCCACCGATGGGGGCGGGCTACACCTTC. Translated: CASSPPMGAGYTF.

This clonotype appeared a few times. This chain links TRBV27 with TRBJ1-2, with a weak D call TRBD1 (5 bases). The CDR3 is 15 residues long. CDR1 and CDR2 from the germline V gene are MNHEY and SMNVEV (reference sequence). Trimming removed 6 bases at V and 4 bases at J, with 18 bases between. The CDR3 DNA reads as TGTGCCAGCAGCCAGCGGGGGGGATCTTTCTATGGCTACACCTTC. Translated, it gives CASSQRGGSFYGYTF.

This clonotype was found a few times. The chain has TRBV11-1 and TRBJ1-1; weak D call: TRBD1 (5 bases). The V end lost 5 bases, the J end lost 8 bases, and 12 bases lay between the germline ends. Germline values: CDR1 SGHAT, CDR2 FQDESV (reference sequence). The CDR3 runs to 12 residues. The CDR3 region is CASSEGRTEAFF. The CDR3 DNA sequence: TGTGCCAGCAGCGAGGGACGAACCGAAGCTTTCTTT.

This clonotype has a handful of counts. The chain's CDR3 is CASSLTGGPGELFF. The CDR3 DNA follows: TGTGCCAGCAGCTTGACAGGGGGCCCCGGGGAGCTGTTTTTT. The rearrangement uses TRBV5-8 and TRBJ2-2; 9 bases agree with TRBD1. CDR3 length: 14 amino acids. Germline V gives CDR1 SGHTS, CDR2 YDEGEE. Trimming took 1 base from V and 6 from J; bases not matched to a gene: 1.

The table lists this clonotype with a few counts. The chain employs TRBV3-1 and TRBJ1-1, with 8 bases identical to TRBD1. CDR1 is LGHDT and CDR2 is YNNKEL in the germline V gene (reference sequence). This CDR3 spans 11 amino acids. The trim removed 6 bases at V and 8 bases at J, leaving 2 bases unmatched. Here the CDR3 DNA reads TGTGCCAGCAGTCGGACAGGGGAAGCTTTCTTT. Translation: CASSRTGEAFF.

The rearrangement links TRBV10-3 to TRBJ2-7; 8 nucleotides align to TRBD1. The CDR3 length is 17 residues. V lost 3 bases to trimming and J lost 7 bases; unmatched junction nucleotides: 17. The germline V gene encodes CDR1 ENHRY and CDR2 SYGVKD. CDR3 in DNA: TGTGCCATCAGTGACCCACCGGGACAGGCTCCTAGGGGGGAGCAGTACTTC. This translates into CAISDPPGQAPRGEQYF.

The chain recombines TRBV6-5 with TRBJ1-2; a weak D match, TRBD1 (6 bases). This CDR3 spans 14 amino acids. Germline V gene lookup returns CDR1 MNHEY and CDR2 SVGAGI. Trimming stripped 8 bases from V and 6 bases from J, with 19 bases between. DNA of the CDR3: TGTGCCAGCGGACTCTCTACAGGGCTCAATGGCTACACCTTC. It specifies CASGLSTGLNGYTF.

J is TRBJ2-4 and V is TRBV3-2; TRBD1, as called in the table, went unchecked against the DNA. TRBV3-2 is listed as a pseudogene. CDR3 length: 17 residues. CDR3 nucleotides: TGTGCCAGCAGCCAAGATCCGACAGAGCTCCCCAAAAACATTCAGTACTTC. Protein sequence: CASSQDPTELPKNIQYF.

This clonotype was seen many times. This chain uses TRBV7-3 with TRBJ2-2, with 9 bases aligning to TRBD2. The CDR3 runs 15 residues. The germline CDR1 and CDR2 sequences are SGHTA and FQGTGA. Trimming at V came to 7 bases and at J to 3 bases, leaving 6 bases not matched to a gene. Here the CDR3 DNA reads TGTGCCAGCACCGCGACTAGCGGCCACACCGGGGAGCTGTTTTTT. Translating it yields CASTATSGHTGELFF. Full variable domain (rest looked up from reference TRBV7-3 and TRBJ2-2): GAGVSQTPSNKVTEKGKYVELRCDPISGHTALYWYRQSLGQGPEFLIYFQGTGAADDSGLPNDRFFAVRPEGSVSTLKIQRTERGDSAVYLCASTATSGHTGELFFGEGSRLTVL.

This clonotype was seen only a few times. V is TRBV5-1 and J is TRBJ1-2, with a tentative D call TRBD1 (5 bases). There are 14 residues in the CDR3. The germline V gene has CDR1 SGHRS and CDR2 YFSETQ. Between the trimmed V and J ends, which lost 4 bases and 2 bases, there was a span of 12 bases. This CDR3 reads CASSGTPRNYGYTF. CDR3 nucleotide sequence: TGCGCCAGCAGCGGGACCCCGAGGAACTATGGCTACACCTTC.

There are a few counts of this clonotype. The chain links TRBV30 to TRBJ2-2; either TRBD1 or TRBD2 may fit D (5 bases each). The CDR3 runs to 15 residues. Germline CDR1 is GTSNPN and CDR2 is SVGIG (reference sequence). Trimming took off 1 base at V and 5 bases at J, with 14 bases between the two ends. CDR3 DNA: TGTGCCTGGAGTGGAACCGGGACCATAACCGGGGAGCTGTTTTTT. Amino acids: CAWSGTGTITGELFF.

The J gene is TRBJ2-5, the V gene TRBV12-3 or TRBV12-4; D is undetermined. The V end was cut by 2 bases, the J end by 4 bases, with 5 bases between. This CDR3 spans 12 amino acids. The CDR3: CASSLIRETQYF. CDR3 coding DNA: TGTGCCAGCAGTTTAATCAGAGAGACCCAGTACTTC.